This T cell receptor beta chain was found in a study of T cell repertoires in cytomegalovirus infection. Background on the study: HLA-C-restricted CMV epitopes, recently identified, and well-studied HLA-B-restricted ones were used by the study. Indicated by public TCR beta signatures were CMV infection and matching HLA type. Study observations and caveats: CMV-specific TCR beta clonotypes restricted by HLA-C dominated the ex vivo response.

This clonotype has ten or more counts. The antigen is undetermined. MiXCR was run by TCRdb on the reads, yielding one entry per CDR3 protein. The table records some 120,000 distinct CDR3 sequences, roughly a third of them present only once. In germline, CDR1 is SGHTA, CDR2 FQGNSA. V was pared by 5 bases and J by 5 bases, with 18 bases between. This CDR3 has 15 amino acids. The V call is TRBV7-2, the J call TRBJ2-5; D uncertain. Material: CD8+ T cells from cultured PBMCs, obtained from culture after CMV antigen stimulation. The receptor comes from a human donor in good health (CMV status not recorded). Some clones in this sample may be carry-over from other donors' samples. CDR3 coding DNA: TGTGCCAGCAGCCCTTTATACTTAGCTGTCGAGACCCAGTACTTC. Encoded protein: CASSPLYLAVETQYF.